This T cell receptor beta chain was sequenced during a study of identifying expanded T cells in peripheral blood. Collection occurred without any documented infections or immune events in donors. A word on this clone: What it recognizes is unknown.

The data were produced by immunoSEQ multiplex PCR, yet TCRdb's version contains in-frame clones alone and is incomplete. The table includes some 120,000 clones, about four fifths detected once. Unmatched junction bases numbered 13, after V lost 2 bases and J lost 2 bases. This CDR3 is 17 amino acids long. Germline CDR1 reads GTSNPN; CDR2 reads SVGIG (reference sequence). Study-wide results and caveats: Clone count variance between roughly 2-week samples rose with total template count. Over two and four weeks, about 15 and 19 clones changed, versus 1.2 between replicates.

The chain couples TRBV30 to TRBJ1-1; the match to TRBD1 covers 8 bases. Material for sequencing was blood. The sequence derives from a person between 18 and 75 years old in good health. The CDR3 reads CAWSSPVGQGGNTEAFF. CDR3 bases: TGTGCCTGGAGTTCACCCGTAGGACAGGGCGGCAACACTGAAGCTTTCTTT.